The present T cell receptor (beta chain) was sequenced within a study of shared clonotypes between healthy human individuals. Overall study: Every donor yielded three CD4 naive, three CD4 memory, two CD8 naive and one CD8 memory plate.

Replicate PCRs for sorted subsets used around 200 ng DNA; this equaled about 30,000 T cell genomes. Per the authors' pipeline: Without quality scores, immunoSEQ junctional reads could not be filtered like full-length reads. Clones were read by immunoSEQ multiplex PCR, and TCRdb kept only the in-frame ones, dropping some. That table supplies the V and J calls and clone size; D and trimming were determined from the DNA. The sample shows about 2.4 million clones, roughly 93% of them seen only once. The CDR3 sequence is 17 residues long. V lost 0 bases and J lost 2; bases outside the gene matches: 10. Germline-derived CDR1 and CDR2 are SGHDT and YYEEEE. CD45RA-negative memory and CD45RA+ naive subsets were split from the CD4+ cells.

The chain links TRBV5-6 to TRBJ2-7; 8 nucleotides match TRBD2. This TCR was recovered from a man between 18 and 29 years old in good health. Some clones in this sample may be carry-over from other donors' samples. Sequencing was done on a sample of naive CD4+ T cells from PBMCs. The subset was: CD45RA+ positively selected. The DNA of the CDR3 is TGTGCCAGCAGCTTGGTTTCATGGCGGGGGGTTACCTACGAGCAGTACTTC. It encodes CASSLVSWRGVTYEQYF.